This TCR beta chain was profiled in a study of blood T cell repertoires in COVID-19. On the study more broadly: The samples span acute and convalescent COVID-19 from the United States, Italy and Spain. In each case, the material was cDNA or gDNA derived from T cells, B-cell-depleted T cells, or PBMCs.

Germline CDR1 MNHEY, CDR2 SMNVEV (reference sequence). The CDR3 extends over 13 amino acids. The ends were cut back, 3 bases at V and 4 bases at J, with 7 bases in the middle. Original data processing: The authors estimated nucleated cell counts from reference gene primer amplification. Sequencing used immunoSEQ multiplex PCR; TCRdb keeps in-frame clones, though not all of them. That table furnishes V, J and clone size, whereas the DNA furnished D and trimming. The data contain approximately 170,000 clones, approximately 84% of them seen just once; the ten biggest clones take up 6% to 9%. Sample: peripheral blood. The TCR was taken from a man between 40 and 49 years old who had recovered from COVID-19. The chain employs TRBV27 and TRBJ1-3; D is unresolved. The CDR3 coding sequence is TGTGCCAGCAGTTTGGGGAGGGGAAACACCATATATTTT. Its protein is CASSLGRGNTIYF.